A single T cell receptor beta chain is shown here with its context. From germline, CDR1 is LNHDA and CDR2 SQIVND (reference sequence). V was pared by 5 bases and J by 7 bases, with 9 bases of the junction left unmatched. The CDR3 extends over 14 amino acids. Per the authors' pipeline: Reference gene primer amplification yielded estimated nucleated cell counts. Here immunoSEQ multiplex PCR was the method, and the copy in TCRdb shows in-frame clones only, minus some. From that table come the V and J calls and clone size; the DNA was used to work out D and trimming. The sample carries tens of thousands of clones, 90% recorded once. This entry belongs to a study of blood T cell repertoires in COVID-19. About the study: The samples span acute and convalescent COVID-19 from the United States, Italy and Spain. PBMCs, B-cell-depleted T cells, or T cells provided the cDNA or gDNA that made up the material.

The V and J genes are TRBV19 and TRBJ1-2; 8 bases are shared with TRBD1. The sequenced material came from peripheral blood. The source is a man aged 45 to 65 with acute or convalescent COVID-19. The CDR3 loop reads CASSSDREGRGYTF. The DNA for the CDR3 is TGTGCCAGTAGTTCGGACAGGGAAGGACGTGGCTACACCTTC.